This T cell receptor (beta chain) was identified during a study of blood T cell repertoires in COVID-19. Study context: COVID-19 samples, acute and convalescent, were from the United States, Italy and Spain. The analysed material was cDNA or gDNA that came from T cells, B-cell-depleted T cells, or PBMCs.

Trimming left V 0 bases short and J 5 bases short, with 13 bases between. The germline gives CDR1 KGHDR, CDR2 SFDVKD. The CDR3 runs to 16 residues. Original processing methods: Using reference gene primer amplification, nucleated cell counts were estimated. The table came from immunoSEQ multiplex PCR; TCRdb's copy has only in-frame clones and leaves some out. V and J calls plus clone size are reproduced from that table; the DNA served to infer D and trimming. The table has about 46,000 clones, over 70% seen once. The sequence was obtained from a human donor with active COVID-19. The donor label of this sample is uncertain. The chain combines TRBV24-1 with TRBJ2-1; perhaps TRBD1 as D (5 bases). Sequencing was performed on peripheral blood. CDR3 DNA sequence: TGTGCCACCAGTGATTTGGAGACAGCAACAGACAATGAGCAGTTCTTC. Protein product: CATSDLETATDNEQFF.